The 3 T cell receptor beta chains below come from one sample, sequenced in a study of CD8+ T cells in alopecia areata. This sample's treatment: oral pan-JAK inhibitor, 5-10 mg twice daily. Investigators isolated RNA and reverse transcribed it into cDNA to act as the sequencing template. TCRdb's copy holds only in-frame clones and misses some; the assay was immunoSEQ multiplex PCR. Of 150,000 to 250,000 clones in the sample, over 45% were seen once. Material: CD4+ T cells sorted from blood, obtained at week 24, from a patient treated with tofacitinib. Receptors were obtained from a human donor with alopecia areata.

The chain links TRBV15 to TRBJ1-1, with D perhaps TRBD1 (6 bases). With 6 bases removed from V and 1 base from J, the gap between germline ends came to 9 bases. The CDR3 totals 13 residues. The germline CDR1 and CDR2 sequences are LNHNV and YYDKDF (reference sequence). In DNA form, the CDR3 reads TGTGCCACCAGTCGACAGGAGAACACTGAAGCTTTCTTT. It translates to CATSRQENTEAFF.

V is TRBV7-9 and J is TRBJ2-2, with D uncertain. The CDR3 contains 13 residues. Germline CDR1 reads SEHNR; CDR2 reads FQNEAQ (reference sequence). V lost 4 bases and J lost 1, with 4 bases in between. This CDR3 reads CASSSGNTGELFF. CDR3 coding DNA: TGTGCCAGCAGCTCGGGGAACACCGGGGAGCTGTTTTTT. Full variable domain (outside the CDR3, taken from reference TRBV7-9 and TRBJ2-2): DTGVSQNPRHKITKRGQNVTFRCDPISEHNRLYWYRQTLGQGPEFLTYFQNEAQLEKSRLLSDRFSAERPKGSFSTLEIQRTEQGDSAMYLCASSSGNTGELFFGEGSRLTVL.

The chain has TRBV7-9 and TRBJ2-1, with TRBD1 identical over 9 bases. The CDR3 has 16 amino acids. After removal of 4 bases from V and 8 bases from J, the junction contained 12 bases not matched to a gene. From germline, CDR1 is SEHNR and CDR2 FQNEAQ (reference sequence). CDR3 nucleotides: TGTGCCAGCAGCTCCGGAGACCCGGGACAGGGCGATGAGCAGTTCTTC. It translates to CASSSGDPGQGDEQFF. Based on the CDR3 plus reference TRBV7-9 and TRBJ2-1, the full variable domain is DTGVSQNPRHKITKRGQNVTFRCDPISEHNRLYWYRQTLGQGPEFLTYFQNEAQLEKSRLLSDRFSAERPKGSFSTLEIQRTEQGDSAMYLCASSSGDPGQGDEQFFGPGTRLTVL.